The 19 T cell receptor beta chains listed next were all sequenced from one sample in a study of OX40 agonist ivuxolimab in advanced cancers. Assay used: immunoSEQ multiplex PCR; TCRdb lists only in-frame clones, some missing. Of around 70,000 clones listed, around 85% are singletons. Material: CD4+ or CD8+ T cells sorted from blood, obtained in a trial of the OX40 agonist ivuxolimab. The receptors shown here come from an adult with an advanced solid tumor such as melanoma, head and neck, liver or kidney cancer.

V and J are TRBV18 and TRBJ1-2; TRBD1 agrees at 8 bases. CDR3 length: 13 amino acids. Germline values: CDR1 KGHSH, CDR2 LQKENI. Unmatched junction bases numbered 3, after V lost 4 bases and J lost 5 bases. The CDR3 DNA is TGTGCCAGCTCACTCGACAGGGGATATGGCTACACCTTC. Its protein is CASSLDRGYGYTF.

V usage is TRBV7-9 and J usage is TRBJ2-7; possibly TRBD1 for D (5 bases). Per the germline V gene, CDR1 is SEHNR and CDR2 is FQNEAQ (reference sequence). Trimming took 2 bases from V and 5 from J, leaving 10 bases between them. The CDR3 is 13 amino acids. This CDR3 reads CASSLPQVHEQYF. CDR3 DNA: TGTGCCAGCAGCTTACCACAGGTCCACGAGCAGTACTTC.

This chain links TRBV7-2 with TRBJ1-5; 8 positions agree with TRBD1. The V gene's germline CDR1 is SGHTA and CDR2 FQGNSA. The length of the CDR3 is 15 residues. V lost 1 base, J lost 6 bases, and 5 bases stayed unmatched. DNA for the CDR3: TGTGCCAGCAGCTTAGTGAGCCAGGGGGCTCAGCCCCAGCATTTT. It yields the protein CASSLVSQGAQPQHF.

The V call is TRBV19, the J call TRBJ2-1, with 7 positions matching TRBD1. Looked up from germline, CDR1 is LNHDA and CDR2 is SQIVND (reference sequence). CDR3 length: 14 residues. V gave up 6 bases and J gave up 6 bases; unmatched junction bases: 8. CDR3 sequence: CASSNRGALNEQFF. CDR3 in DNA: TGTGCCAGTAGCAACAGGGGAGCCCTCAATGAGCAGTTCTTC.

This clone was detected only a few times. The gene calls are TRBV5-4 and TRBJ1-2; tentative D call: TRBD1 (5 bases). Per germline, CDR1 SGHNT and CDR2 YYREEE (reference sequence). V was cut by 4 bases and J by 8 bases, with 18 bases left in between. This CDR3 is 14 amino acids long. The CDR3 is CASSQGATPRGYTF. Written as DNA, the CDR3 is TGTGCCAGCAGCCAAGGGGCCACCCCGAGAGGCTACACCTTC.

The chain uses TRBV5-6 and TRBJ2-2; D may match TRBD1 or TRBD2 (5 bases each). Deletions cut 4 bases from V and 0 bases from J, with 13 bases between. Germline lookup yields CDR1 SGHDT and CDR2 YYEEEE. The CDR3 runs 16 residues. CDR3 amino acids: CASSPGMGANTGELFF. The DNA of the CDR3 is TGTGCCAGCAGCCCGGGGATGGGGGCGAACACCGGGGAGCTGTTTTTT.

The CDR3 region is CASSTLGQGGYEQYF. Here the CDR3 DNA reads TGTGCCAGCAGCACCCTAGGGCAGGGTGGGTACGAGCAGTACTTC. The chain couples TRBV9 to TRBJ2-5; TRBD1 is a possible D gene (5 bases). The J call is doubtful: the DNA matches TRBJ2-7 better. In germline, CDR1 is SGDLS, CDR2 YYNGEE. This CDR3 comprises 15 residues.

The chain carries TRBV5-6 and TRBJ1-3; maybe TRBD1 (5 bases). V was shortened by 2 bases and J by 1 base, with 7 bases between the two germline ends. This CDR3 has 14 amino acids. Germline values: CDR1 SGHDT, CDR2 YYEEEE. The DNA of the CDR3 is TGTGCCAGCAGCTTAGGGGTTTCTGGAAACACCATATATTTT. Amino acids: CASSLGVSGNTIYF. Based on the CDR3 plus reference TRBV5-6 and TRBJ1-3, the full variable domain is DAGVTQSPTHLIKTRGQQVTLRCSPKSGHDTVSWYQQALGQGPQFIFQYYEEEERQRGNFPDRFSGHQFPNYSSELNVNALLLGDSALYLCASSLGVSGNTIYFGEGSWLTVV.

The CDR3 region has the DNA TGTGCCAGCAGCCCGGGACGGACTAACAATGAGCAGTTCTTC. Translating it yields CASSPGRTNNEQFF. The chain uses TRBV5-4 and TRBJ2-1; the D gene is possibly TRBD2 (6 bases). Germline V lookup: CDR1 SGHNT, CDR2 YYREEE (reference sequence). The CDR3 is 14 residues long. Trimming took off 4 bases at V and 5 bases at J, with 13 bases between the two ends.

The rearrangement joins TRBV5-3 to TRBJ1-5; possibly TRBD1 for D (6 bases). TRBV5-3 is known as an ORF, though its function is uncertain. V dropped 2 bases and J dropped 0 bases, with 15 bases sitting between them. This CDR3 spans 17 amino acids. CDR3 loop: CARSFRDNKNSNQPQHF. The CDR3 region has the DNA TGTGCCAGAAGCTTCCGGGACAACAAAAATAGCAATCAGCCCCAGCATTTT.

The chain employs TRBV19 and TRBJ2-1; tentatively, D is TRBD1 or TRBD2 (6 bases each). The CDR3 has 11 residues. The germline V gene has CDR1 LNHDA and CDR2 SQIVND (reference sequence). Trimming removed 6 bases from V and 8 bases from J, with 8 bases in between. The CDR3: CASRRGDEQFF. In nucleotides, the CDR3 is TGTGCCAGTAGAAGGGGGGATGAGCAGTTCTTC.

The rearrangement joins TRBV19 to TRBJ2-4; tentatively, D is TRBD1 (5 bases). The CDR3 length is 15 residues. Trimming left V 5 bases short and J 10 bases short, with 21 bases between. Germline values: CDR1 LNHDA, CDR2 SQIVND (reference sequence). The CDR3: CASSPGSHRSGIQYF. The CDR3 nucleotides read TGTGCCAGTAGTCCAGGGTCTCATCGCTCCGGAATTCAGTACTTC.

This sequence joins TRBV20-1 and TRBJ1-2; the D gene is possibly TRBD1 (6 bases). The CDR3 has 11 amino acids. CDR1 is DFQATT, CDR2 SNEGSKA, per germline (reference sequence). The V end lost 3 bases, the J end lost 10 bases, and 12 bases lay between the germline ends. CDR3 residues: CSARSRGNYTF. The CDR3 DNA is TGCAGTGCTAGGTCCAGGGGAAACTACACCTTC.

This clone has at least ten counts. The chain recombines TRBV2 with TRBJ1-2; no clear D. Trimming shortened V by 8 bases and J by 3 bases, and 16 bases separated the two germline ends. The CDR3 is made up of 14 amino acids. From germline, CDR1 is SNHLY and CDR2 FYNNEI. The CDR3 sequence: CASEGGNTHYGYTF. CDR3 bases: TGTGCCAGCGAGGGCGGGAACACGCACTATGGCTACACCTTC.

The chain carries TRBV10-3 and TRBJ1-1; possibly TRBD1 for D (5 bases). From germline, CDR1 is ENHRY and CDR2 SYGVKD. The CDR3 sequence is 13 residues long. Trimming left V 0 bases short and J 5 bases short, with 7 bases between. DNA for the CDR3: TGTGCCATCAGTGAGTCTTGGGGGACTGAAGCTTTCTTT. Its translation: CAISESWGTEAFF.

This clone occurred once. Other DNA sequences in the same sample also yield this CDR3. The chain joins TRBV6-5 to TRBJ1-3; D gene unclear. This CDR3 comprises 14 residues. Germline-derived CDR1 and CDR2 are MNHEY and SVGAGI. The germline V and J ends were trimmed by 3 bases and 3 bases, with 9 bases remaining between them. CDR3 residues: CASSYSGGGNTIYF. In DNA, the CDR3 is TGTGCCAGCAGTTATTCGGGAGGTGGAAACACCATATATTTT.

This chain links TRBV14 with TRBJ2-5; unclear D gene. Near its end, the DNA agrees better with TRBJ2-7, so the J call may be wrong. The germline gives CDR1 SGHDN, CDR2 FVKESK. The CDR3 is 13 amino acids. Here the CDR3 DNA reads TGTGCCAGCAGCCGGGCAGCCTCCTACGAGCAGTACTTC. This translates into CASSRAASYEQYF.

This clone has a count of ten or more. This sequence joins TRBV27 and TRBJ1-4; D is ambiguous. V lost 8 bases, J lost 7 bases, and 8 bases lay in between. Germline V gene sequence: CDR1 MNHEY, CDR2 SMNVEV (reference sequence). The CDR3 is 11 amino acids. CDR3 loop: CASHAGEKLFF. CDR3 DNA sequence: TGTGCCAGCCATGCGGGTGAAAAACTGTTTTTT.

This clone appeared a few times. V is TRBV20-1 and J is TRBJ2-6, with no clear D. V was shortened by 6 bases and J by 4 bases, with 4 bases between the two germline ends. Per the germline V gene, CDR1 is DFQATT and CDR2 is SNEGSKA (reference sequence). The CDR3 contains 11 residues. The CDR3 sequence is CSANGANVLTF. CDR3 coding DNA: TGCAGTGCCAACGGGGCCAACGTCCTGACTTTC.